Below, 21 T cell receptor beta chains from the same sample are listed, as sequenced in a study of regulatory T cells in long-lasting Graves disease. Time point meaning: persistent/refractory GD, antithyroid drugs over 5 years with positive TRAb. The authors made the TCR library using RNA they extracted from PBMCs. Relying on iRepertoire HTBI primers and Arm-PCR of CDR3 regions, the team built TCR beta libraries. Using its own MiXCR run on the multiplex PCR reads, TCRdb lists one record per CDR3 protein. The sample includes around 400,000 distinct CDR3 sequences, roughly 23% seen only once; the top ten take 13% to 15%. The sequencing here drew on peripheral blood mononuclear cells (PBMCs), taken when the disease was refractory, from a patient treated with antithyroid drugs. The receptor set was obtained from a female donor with Graves disease.

This chain connects TRBV28 to TRBJ1-2; D is unresolved. The CDR3 consists of 14 residues. CDR1 is MDHEN, CDR2 SYDVKM, per germline. Trimming took 1 base from V and 5 from J, leaving 11 bases between them. CDR3 nucleotides: TGTGCCAGCAGTTTATCGGGGTATGGGTATGGCTACACCTTC. Protein sequence: CASSLSGYGYGYTF.

This clonotype came up many times. J is TRBJ1-1 and V is TRBV28, with D maybe TRBD1 (6 bases). The germline V gene encodes CDR1 MDHEN and CDR2 SYDVKM. V was trimmed by 6 bases and J by 4 bases, leaving 15 bases between them. This CDR3 is built from 14 residues. This CDR3 is CASRPGDKSTEAFF. The CDR3 region has the DNA TGTGCCAGCAGACCAGGGGATAAGTCCACTGAAGCTTTCTTT.

In this sample, this clonotype turned up a few times. The chain joins TRBV20-1 to TRBJ2-3, with 7 positions matching TRBD2. Germline V gene sequence: CDR1 DFQATT, CDR2 SNEGSKA (reference sequence). The CDR3 totals 15 residues. The trim removed 3 bases at V and 1 base at J, leaving 7 bases unmatched. Here the CDR3 reads CSASLAGAGTDTQYF. The CDR3 DNA reads TGCAGTGCTAGTTTGGCGGGAGCGGGCACAGATACGCAGTATTTT.

This clonotype was picked up many times. This rearrangement joins TRBV28 to TRBJ2-7; 7 bases are shared with TRBD2. CDR1 is MDHEN, CDR2 SYDVKM, per germline. This CDR3 contains 13 residues. V lost 3 bases and J lost 6; bases outside the gene matches: 5. As DNA, the CDR3 is TGTGCCAGCAGTTTGTCCCGGGAGGCCGAGCAGTACTTC. Encoded protein: CASSLSREAEQYF.

This clonotype was counted many times. This chain uses TRBV11-2 with TRBJ2-1, with D possibly TRBD2 on 6 matching bases. V lost 1 base to trimming and J lost 0 bases, with 13 bases between them. The CDR3 is 17 amino acids. Germline CDR1 SGHAT, CDR2 FQNNGV. The CDR3 coding sequence is TGTGCCAGCAGCTTAGTACCAATCGGGAGCTCCTACAATGAGCAGTTCTTC. Its translation is CASSLVPIGSSYNEQFF.

The chain carries TRBV28 and TRBJ2-7; D possibly uses TRBD1 or TRBD2 (6 bases each). This CDR3 comprises 14 residues. The germline V gene has CDR1 MDHEN and CDR2 SYDVKM. The germline V and J ends were trimmed by 6 bases and 6 bases, with 18 bases remaining between them. The CDR3 loop is CASSLSTGTSEQYF. In nucleotides, the CDR3 is TGTGCCAGCAGCCTAAGTACAGGGACTTCCGAGCAGTACTTC. Looking up the rest from reference TRBV28 and TRBJ2-7 gives the full variable domain: DVKVTQSSRYLVKRTGEKVFLECVQDMDHENMFWYRQDPGLGLRLIYFSYDVKMKEKGDIPEGYSVSREKKERFSLILESASTNQTSMYLCASSLSTGTSEQYFGPGTRLTVT.

In this sample, this clonotype turned up many times. V gene TRBV11-2 combines with J gene TRBJ2-7; 8 bases line up with TRBD2. The CDR3 length is 14 residues. V shed 5 bases, J shed 3 bases, and the junction held 6 bases outside the gene matches. From germline, CDR1 is SGHAT and CDR2 FQNNGV. CDR3 region: CASSKAGESYEQYF. The DNA for the CDR3 is TGTGCCAGCAGCAAAGCGGGGGAAAGCTACGAGCAGTACTTC.

The table lists this clonotype with many counts. The chain has TRBV28 and TRBJ1-4; no definite D call. The V end was cut by 4 bases, the J end by 13 bases, with 25 bases between. CDR1 is MDHEN, CDR2 SYDVKM, per germline. This CDR3 comprises 16 residues. The CDR3 reads CASSSHREDPEVGLFF. Here the CDR3 DNA reads TGTGCCAGCAGTTCCCACCGGGAGGACCCTGAAGTGGGACTGTTTTTT.

The chain combines TRBV4-1 with TRBJ2-5; 10 bases are a match to TRBD2. With 1 base clipped from V and 4 bases from J, the junction kept 6 bases outside the gene matches. CDR3 length: 16 amino acids. Germline CDR1 MGHRA, CDR2 YSYEKL. The chain's CDR3 is CASSQGPAGGAETQYF. The CDR3, as DNA: TGCGCCAGCAGCCAAGGGCCAGCGGGAGGGGCAGAGACCCAGTACTTC.

The table lists this clonotype with a few counts. The chain carries TRBV19 and TRBJ2-2; 10 bases line up with TRBD2. This CDR3 spans 16 amino acids. Germline assignment: CDR1 LNHDA and CDR2 SQIVND (reference sequence). V trimming: 3 bases; J trimming: 4 bases; junction bases outside the gene matches: 5. The chain's CDR3 is CASSIRLAGATGELFF. The DNA of the CDR3 is TGTGCCAGTAGTATTCGGCTAGCGGGAGCCACCGGGGAGCTGTTTTTT.

At least ten counts were recorded for this clonotype. This chain connects TRBV12-3 or TRBV12-4 to TRBJ2-7, with TRBD2 matching 9 bases. The junction had 14 bases not matched to a gene; V was cut back by 3 bases and J by 2 bases. CDR3 length: 18 residues. This chain's CDR3 is CASSFRASGTRSTYEQYF. As DNA, the CDR3 is TGTGCCAGCAGTTTTCGGGCTAGCGGGACCCGCTCCACCTACGAGCAGTACTTC.

This clonotype appeared a few times. The CDR3 is CSARDLAGGAYEQYF. The CDR3 nucleotides read TGCAGTGCTAGAGATCTTGCGGGAGGTGCCTACGAGCAGTACTTC. The chain recombines TRBV20-1 with TRBJ2-7, with 8 bases matching TRBD2. This CDR3 is built from 15 residues. Germline trimming cut 0 bases from V and 2 bases from J; bases unmatched to any gene: 6. CDR1 is DFQATT, CDR2 SNEGSKA, per germline (reference sequence).

This clonotype was counted ten times or more. The chain couples TRBV2 to TRBJ2-5; 8 bases agree with TRBD1. V shed 9 bases, J shed 5 bases, and the junction held 5 bases outside the gene matches. From germline, CDR1 is SNHLY and CDR2 FYNNEI. This CDR3 is 12 amino acids long. CDR3 DNA sequence: TGTGCCAGGCAGGGGGCGAGGGAGACCCAGTACTTC. It encodes CARQGARETQYF.

V usage is TRBV20-1 and J usage is TRBJ1-5, with D perhaps TRBD1 (5 bases). CDR1 and CDR2 (germline): DFQATT, SNEGSKA (reference sequence). The CDR3 consists of 15 residues. Deletions cut 2 bases from V and 5 bases from J, with 16 bases between. The CDR3 sequence: CSARSLGGNDQPQHF. The CDR3 nucleotides are TGCAGTGCTAGATCCCTCGGGGGTAACGATCAGCCCCAGCATTTT.

The table lists this clonotype with a few counts. The gene calls are TRBV6-5 and TRBJ1-6; D is undetermined. The CDR3 loop spans 14 amino acids. With 0 bases removed from V and 10 bases from J, the gap between germline ends came to 10 bases. The germline CDR1 and CDR2 sequences are MNHEY and SVGAGI. CDR3: CASSYSTSGSPLHF. The DNA of the CDR3 is TGTGCCAGCAGTTACTCAACGTCGGGCTCACCCCTCCACTTT.

This clonotype has more than one count but fewer than ten. V usage is TRBV6-1 and J usage is TRBJ1-1, with D uncertain. The ends were cut back, 6 bases at V and 4 bases at J, with 12 bases in the middle. Germline assignment: CDR1 MNHNS and CDR2 SASEGT. This CDR3 spans 13 amino acids. For the CDR3, the DNA is TGTGCCAGCAGCCTCCAGCTCTCCACTGAAGCTTTCTTT. Translating gives CASSLQLSTEAFF.

This clonotype was observed at least ten times. CDR3 residues: CASRNWGQGGIETQYF. In DNA, the CDR3 is TGTGCCAGCAGGAACTGGGGGCAGGGTGGTATAGAGACCCAGTACTTC. The chain combines TRBV2 with TRBJ2-5, with a weak D call TRBD1 (6 bases). The CDR3 loop spans 16 amino acids. The V end was cut by 6 bases, the J end by 4 bases, with 21 bases between. Germline CDR1 SNHLY, CDR2 FYNNEI.

This clonotype was recorded once. The rearrangement links TRBV20-1 to TRBJ2-1; D is uncertain. Looked up from germline, CDR1 is DFQATT and CDR2 is SNEGSKA (reference sequence). The V end lost 6 bases, the J end lost 5 bases, and 11 bases lay between the germline ends. This CDR3 contains 12 residues. CDR3 protein: CSATPQNNEQFF. CDR3 bases: TGCAGTGCCACCCCCCAGAACAATGAGCAGTTCTTC.

Details on this clonotype: One end of the junction fails to match germline, which may point to a read error. The rearrangement joins TRBV28 to TRBJ1-6; D perhaps matches TRBD1 (5 bases). Germline V CDR1 and CDR2: MDHEN, SYDVKM. The CDR3 runs to 18 residues. CDR3: CASSFMGLLSSYNPPLHF. The CDR3 region has the DNA TGTGCCAGCAGTTTTATGGGGCTCCTGAGCTCCTATAATCCACCCCTCCACTTT.

This clonotype appeared a few times. The rearrangement uses TRBV18 and TRBJ2-7, with 7 bases lining up with TRBD1. The CDR3 has 14 amino acids. The germline CDR1 and CDR2 sequences are KGHSH and LQKENI. Unmatched junction bases numbered 10, after V lost 4 bases and J lost 7 bases. The chain's CDR3 is CASSLRTGLEEQYF. CDR3 DNA: TGTGCCAGCTCACTAAGGACAGGTCTTGAGGAGCAGTACTTC. Complete variable domain (other parts from reference TRBV18 and TRBJ2-7): NAGVMQNPRHLVRRRGQEARLRCSPMKGHSHVYWYRQLPEEGLKFMVYLQKENIIDESGMPKERFSAEFPKEGPSILRIQQVVRGDSAAYFCASSLRTGLEEQYFGPGTRLTVT.

This clonotype occurred many times. The chain uses TRBV12-3 or TRBV12-4 and TRBJ2-7; TRBD1 matches at 8 bases. V lost 8 bases to trimming and J lost 3 bases; unmatched junction nucleotides: 12. The length of the CDR3 is 15 residues. This CDR3 reads CASQGSFRGRYEQYF. CDR3 DNA: TGTGCCAGCCAAGGGAGCTTCAGGGGGCGCTACGAGCAGTACTTC.